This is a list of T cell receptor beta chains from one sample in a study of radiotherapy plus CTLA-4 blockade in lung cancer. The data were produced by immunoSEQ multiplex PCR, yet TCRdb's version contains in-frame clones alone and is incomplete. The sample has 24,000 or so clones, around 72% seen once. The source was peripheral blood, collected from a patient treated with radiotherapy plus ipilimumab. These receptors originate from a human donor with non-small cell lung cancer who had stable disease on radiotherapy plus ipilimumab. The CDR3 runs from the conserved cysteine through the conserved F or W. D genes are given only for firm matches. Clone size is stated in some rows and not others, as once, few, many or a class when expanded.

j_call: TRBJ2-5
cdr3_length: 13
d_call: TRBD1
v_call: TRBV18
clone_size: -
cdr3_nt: TGTGCCAGCTCATCCGGACAGGGAGAGACCCAGTACTTC
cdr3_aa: CASSSGQGETQYF

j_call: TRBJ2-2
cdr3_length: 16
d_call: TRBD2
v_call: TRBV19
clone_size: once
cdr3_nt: TGTGCCAGTAGTCTTAGCGGGAGGGCCGGCACCGGGGAGCTGTTTTTT
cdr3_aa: CASSLSGRAGTGELFF

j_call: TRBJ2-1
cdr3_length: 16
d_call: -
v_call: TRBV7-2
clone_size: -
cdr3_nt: TGTGCCAGCAGCTTAGTCGCAGGGGCAGGCTACAATGAGCAGTTCTTC
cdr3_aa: CASSLVAGAGYNEQFF

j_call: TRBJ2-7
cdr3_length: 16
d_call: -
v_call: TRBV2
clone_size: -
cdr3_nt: TGTGCCAGCAGTGCTATGGGGCCCCGGAGCTCCTACGAGCAGTACTTC
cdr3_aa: CASSAMGPRSSYEQYF

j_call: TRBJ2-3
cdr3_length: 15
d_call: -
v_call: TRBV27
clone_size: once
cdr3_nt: TGTGCCAGCAGTTTAACGTATACTAGCACAGATACGCAGTATTTT
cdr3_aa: CASSLTYTSTDTQYF

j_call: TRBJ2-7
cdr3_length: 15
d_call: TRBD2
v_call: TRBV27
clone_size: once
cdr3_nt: TGTGCCAGCAGTTTAAAATGGCGGGAGAGCTACGAGCAGTACTTC
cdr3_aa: CASSLKWRESYEQYF

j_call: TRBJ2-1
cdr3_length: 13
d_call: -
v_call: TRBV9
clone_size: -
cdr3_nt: TGTGCCAGCAGCGGAGCGACTTCTCGGCGGCAGTTCTTC
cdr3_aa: CASSGATSRRQFF

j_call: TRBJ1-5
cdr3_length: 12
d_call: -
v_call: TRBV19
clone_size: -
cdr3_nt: TGTGCCAGTAGTATAACTTGGAGGGCCCAGCATTTT
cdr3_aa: CASSITWRAQHF

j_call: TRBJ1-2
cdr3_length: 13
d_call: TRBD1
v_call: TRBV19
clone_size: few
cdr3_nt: TGTGCCAGTAACGACAGGGGACTCTATGGCTACACCTTC
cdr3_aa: CASNDRGLYGYTF

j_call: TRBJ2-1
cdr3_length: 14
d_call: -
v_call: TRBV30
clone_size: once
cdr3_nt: TGTGCCTGGAGTGTGGGGGAGGCGGGGAATGAGCAGTTCTTC
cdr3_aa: CAWSVGEAGNEQFF

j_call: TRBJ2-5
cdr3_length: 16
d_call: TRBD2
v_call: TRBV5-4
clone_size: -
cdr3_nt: TGTGCCAGCCGCAATGGACTAGCGGGAGATGGGGAGACCCAGTACTTC
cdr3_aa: CASRNGLAGDGETQYF

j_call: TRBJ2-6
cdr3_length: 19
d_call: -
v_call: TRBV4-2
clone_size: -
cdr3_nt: TGTGCCAGCAGCCAAGATTACACCATGGGGGCCGGCGGGGCCAACGTCCTGACTTTC
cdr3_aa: CASSQDYTMGAGGANVLTF

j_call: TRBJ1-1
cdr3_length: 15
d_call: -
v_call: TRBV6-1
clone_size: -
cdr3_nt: TGTGCCAGCAGTCCCCCCGTTTGGGGGGTTACTGAAGCTTTCTTT
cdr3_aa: CASSPPVWGVTEAFF

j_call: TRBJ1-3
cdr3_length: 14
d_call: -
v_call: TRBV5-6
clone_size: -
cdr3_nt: TGTGCCAGCAGCTTACTGTTCTCTGGAAACACCATATATTTT
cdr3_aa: CASSLLFSGNTIYF

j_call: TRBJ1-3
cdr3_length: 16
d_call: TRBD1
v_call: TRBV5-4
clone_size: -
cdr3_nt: TGTGCCAGCCTTGGGAAAGGGGACAGCTCTGGAAACACCATATATTTT
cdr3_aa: CASLGKGDSSGNTIYF

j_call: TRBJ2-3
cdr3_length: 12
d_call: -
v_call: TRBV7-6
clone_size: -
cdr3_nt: TGTGCCAGCAGCTTCCCTCTGGGTACGCAGTATTTT
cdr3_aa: CASSFPLGTQYF

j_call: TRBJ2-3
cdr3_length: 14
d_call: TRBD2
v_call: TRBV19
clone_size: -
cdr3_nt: TGTGCCAGTATACCCGGGAGGGCCGCAGATACGCAGTATTTT
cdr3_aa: CASIPGRAADTQYF

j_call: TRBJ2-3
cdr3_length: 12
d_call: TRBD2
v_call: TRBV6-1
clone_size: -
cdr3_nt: TGTGCCAGCACCGAGACTAGCAGGGCGCAGTATTTT
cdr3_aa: CASTETSRAQYF

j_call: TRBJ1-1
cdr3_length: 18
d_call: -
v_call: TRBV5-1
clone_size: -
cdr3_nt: TGCGCCAGCAGCTTGGAATTAGGGGGTGGGTCAGTGAACACTGAAGCTTTCTTT
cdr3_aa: CASSLELGGGSVNTEAFF

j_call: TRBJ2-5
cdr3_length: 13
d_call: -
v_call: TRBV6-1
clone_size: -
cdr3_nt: TGTGCCAGCAGTGGGGGTTATCGGGAGACCCAGTACTTC
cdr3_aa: CASSGGYRETQYF

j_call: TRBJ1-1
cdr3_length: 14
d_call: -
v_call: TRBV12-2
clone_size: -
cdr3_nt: TGTGCAAGTCGCCCAATGTGGGCTGGCACTGAAGCTTTCTTT
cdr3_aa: CASRPMWAGTEAFF

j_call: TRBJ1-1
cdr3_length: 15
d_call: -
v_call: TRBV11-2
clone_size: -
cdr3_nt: TGTGCCAGCAGCTTACTGACCGGGACAACCACTGAAGCTTTCTTT
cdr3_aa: CASSLLTGTTTEAFF

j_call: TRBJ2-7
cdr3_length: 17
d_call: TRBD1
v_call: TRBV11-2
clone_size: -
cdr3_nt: TGTGCCAGCAGCCCACTTTCCATCGGGACAGGGGCCTACGAGCAGTACTTC
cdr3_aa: CASSPLSIGTGAYEQYF

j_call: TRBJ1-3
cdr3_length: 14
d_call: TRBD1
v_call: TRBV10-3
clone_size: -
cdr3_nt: TGTGCCATCAGTGACTGGACAGGTCGAAACACCATATATTTT
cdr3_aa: CAISDWTGRNTIYF

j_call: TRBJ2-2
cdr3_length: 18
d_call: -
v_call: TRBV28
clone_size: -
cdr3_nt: TGTGCCAGCAGTGGGGGTTGGGTACAGAAATCTCACACCGGGGAGCTGTTTTTT
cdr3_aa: CASSGGWVQKSHTGELFF

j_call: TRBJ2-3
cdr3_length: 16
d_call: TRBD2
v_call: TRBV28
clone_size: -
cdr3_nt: TGTGCCAGCAGTTTACTTGCTAGCGGAGGGAGAGATACGCAGTATTTT
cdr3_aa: CASSLLASGGRDTQYF

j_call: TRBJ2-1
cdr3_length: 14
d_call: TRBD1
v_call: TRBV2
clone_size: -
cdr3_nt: TGTGCCAGCAGTGAAGGGGGCAGGGGGAGTGAGCAGTTCTTC
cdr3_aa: CASSEGGRGSEQFF

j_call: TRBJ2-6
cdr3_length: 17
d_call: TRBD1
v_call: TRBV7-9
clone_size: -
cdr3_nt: TGTGCCAGCAGCCCTTCGACAGGGGGAATTGGGGCCAACGTCCTGACTTTC
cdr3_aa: CASSPSTGGIGANVLTF

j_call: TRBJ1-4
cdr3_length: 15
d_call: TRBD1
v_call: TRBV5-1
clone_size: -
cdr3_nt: TGCGCCAGCAGCTTGTCCGGGACAGGGGCAGAAAAACTGTTTTTT
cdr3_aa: CASSLSGTGAEKLFF

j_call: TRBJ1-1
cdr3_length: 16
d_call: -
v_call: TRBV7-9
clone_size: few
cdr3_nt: TGTGCCAGCACATACGTGGTTTATGGGGAGAACACTGAAGCTTTCTTT
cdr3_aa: CASTYVVYGENTEAFF